This TCR beta chain is drawn from a study of T cells after somatic rescue of genetic block. Libraries were prepared by immunoSEQ multiplex PCR; TCRdb keeps only in-frame clonotypes and omits some of them. The sample gives tens of thousands of clones, 75% to 90% of which show up once; around 1.6% is in the top ten. Losses at the gene ends were 0 bases for V and 0 bases for J; bases not matched to a gene: 8. This CDR3 region has 18 residues. The germline V gene has CDR1 SGHVS and CDR2 FQNEAQ. The TCR comes from a woman under 30. V is TRBV7-8 and J is TRBJ2-7, with 10 bases lining up with TRBD2. The sequencing sample was made of peripheral blood mononuclear cells (PBMCs). CDR3 DNA sequence: TGTGCCAGCAGCTTAGCGTTACTAGCGGGACCCAGCTCCTACGAGCAGTACTTC. This translates into CASSLALLAGPSSYEQYF.